This record concerns one T cell receptor beta chain sequence. Methods used by the authors: From reference gene primer amplification, estimates of nucleated cell counts were derived. TCRdb's copy holds only in-frame clones and misses some; the assay was immunoSEQ multiplex PCR. The V and J calls and the clone size are those of that table, but D and trimming were determined from the DNA. The table records about 200,000 clones, 85% to 90% of them present only once. V gave up 1 base and J gave up 4 bases; unmatched junction bases: 6. The CDR3 extends over 15 amino acids. In germline, CDR1 is SGHTA, CDR2 FQGTGA. This record comes from a study of blood T cell repertoires in COVID-19. Across the whole study: The samples span acute and convalescent COVID-19 from the United States, Italy and Spain. PBMCs, B-cell-depleted T cells, or T cells were the source of the cDNA or gDNA that made up the material.

The source of this sequence is a man in his forties with active or convalescent COVID-19. The sample comprised peripheral blood. This chain joins TRBV7-3 and TRBJ2-7, with 8 bases that match TRBD1. The CDR3 DNA reads as TGTGCCAGCAGCTTAAGTGGACAGGGACCTTACGAGCAGTACTTC. It specifies CASSLSGQGPYEQYF.